This T cell receptor beta chain was identified in a study of regulatory T cells in long-lasting Graves disease. V was pared by 2 bases and J by 2 bases, with 7 bases of the junction left unmatched. This CDR3 is 16 amino acids long. The germline gives CDR1 MNHEY, CDR2 SVGAGI. The TCR beta library used iRepertoire HTBI primers with Arm-PCR amplification of CDR3. MiXCR was run by TCRdb on the multiplex PCR reads, yielding one entry per CDR3 protein. The sample comprises roughly 700,000 distinct CDR3 sequences, around 30% of which are singletons, and around 42% rests with the top ten. Time point noted: persistent/refractory GD, antithyroid drugs over 5 years with positive TRAb. Construction of the TCR library relied on RNA isolated from PBMCs. EDTA tubes received nine milliliters of drawn peripheral blood.

The sequenced sample was peripheral blood mononuclear cells (PBMCs), obtained when the disease was refractory, from a patient treated with antithyroid drugs. This rearrangement joins TRBV6-5 to TRBJ2-7; TRBD2 matches at 9 bases. The sequence derives from a female donor with Graves disease. CDR3 amino acids: CASSYRSSGTAYEQYF. DNA of the CDR3: TGTGCCAGCAGTTACAGGTCTAGCGGGACTGCCTACGAGCAGTACTTC.